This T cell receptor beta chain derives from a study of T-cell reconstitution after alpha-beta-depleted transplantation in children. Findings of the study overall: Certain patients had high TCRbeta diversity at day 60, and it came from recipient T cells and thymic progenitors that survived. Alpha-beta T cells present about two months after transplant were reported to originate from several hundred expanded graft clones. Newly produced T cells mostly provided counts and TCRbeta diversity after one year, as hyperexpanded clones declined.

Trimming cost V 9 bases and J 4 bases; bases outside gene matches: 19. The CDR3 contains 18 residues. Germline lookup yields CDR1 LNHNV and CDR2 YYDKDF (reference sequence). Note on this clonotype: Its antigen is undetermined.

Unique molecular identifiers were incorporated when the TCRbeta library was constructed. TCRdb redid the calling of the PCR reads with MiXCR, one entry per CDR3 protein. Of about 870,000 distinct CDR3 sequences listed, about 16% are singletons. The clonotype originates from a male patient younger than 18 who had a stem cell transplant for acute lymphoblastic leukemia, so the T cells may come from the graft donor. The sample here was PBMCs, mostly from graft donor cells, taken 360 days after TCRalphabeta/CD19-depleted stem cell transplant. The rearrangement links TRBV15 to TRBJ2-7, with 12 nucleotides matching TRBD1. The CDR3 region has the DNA TGTGCCACTTCGCCGGGACAGGGGGCTACCTGGGACTTTTACGAGCAGTACTTC. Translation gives CATSPGQGATWDFYEQYF.